The present TCR beta chain was sequenced within a study of T cells in Graves' hyperthyroidism and ophthalmopathy. Study outcomes and limitations: Separation of ophthalmopathy from stable hyperthyroidism was achieved by a 13 V-J model.

There were TCR beta CDR3 regions amplified from RNA transcripts. Carried out on the TCR CDR3, a first-round RT-PCR used the HTBI primer set. Each CDR3 protein is one row after TCRdb ran MiXCR on the multiplex PCR reads. This table has hundreds of thousands of distinct CDR3 sequences, less than 15% appearing once. On this clonotype: The antigen remains unidentified.

Material for sequencing was blood. The sequence came from a woman between 18 and 29 years old with Graves' hyperthyroidism.

CDR3 sequence: CASSVGAGGPEDTQYF. Here the CDR3 DNA reads TGTGCCAGCAGCGTAGGGGCGGGAGGGCCGGAAGATACGCAGTATTTT. The chain has TRBV9 and TRBJ2-3; 9 bases agree with TRBD2. The V gene end was trimmed by 0 bases and the J gene end by 5 bases; junction bases not matched to a gene: 7. The CDR3 totals 16 residues. Germline V lookup: CDR1 SGDLS, CDR2 YYNGEE.